The 11 T cell receptor beta chains in this list originate from one sample, sequenced in a study of T cell responses to AZD1222 COVID-19 vaccine. Measured with immunoSEQ multiplex PCR; TCRdb has only the in-frame clones, and not every one. The table records 150,000 to 200,000 clones, more than 80% of them present only once. The specimen comprised peripheral blood, sampled 28 days after the second dose of the MenACWY control vaccine. These receptors all stem from an adult who received the MenACWY meningococcal vaccine as a control.

The V gene is TRBV12-3 or TRBV12-4, the J gene TRBJ1-2, with unresolved D. Between the trimmed V and J ends, which lost 3 bases and 4 bases, there was a span of 9 bases. The CDR3 extends over 13 amino acids. The CDR3 coding sequence is TGTGCCAGCAGTTTCGGCAGTACCTATGGCTACACCTTC. This codes for CASSFGSTYGYTF.

This chain uses TRBV7-9 with TRBJ1-5; D ambiguous. The ends were cut back, 7 bases at V and 2 bases at J, with 9 bases in the middle. This CDR3 spans 13 amino acids. CDR1 is SEHNR and CDR2 is FQNEAQ in the germline V gene (reference sequence). As DNA, the CDR3 is TGTGCCAGCACCCGAGAGGGCAATCAGCCCCAGCATTTT. It specifies CASTREGNQPQHF.

The chain carries TRBV3-1 (or the pseudogene TRBV3-2) and TRBJ2-1; D tentatively reads TRBD1 or TRBD2 (5 bases each). The CDR3 length is 15 residues. Deletions cut 8 bases from V and 15 bases from J, with 29 bases between. Germline V gene sequence: CDR1 LGHDT, CDR2 YNNKEL (reference sequence). For the CDR3, the DNA is TGTGCCAGCTGTCGGGGTCTTTCTACGGGACGAGGCGCGTTCTTC. This sequence encodes CASCRGLSTGRGAFF.

Comment on this clone: Other DNA sequences from this sample encode an identical CDR3 as well. This chain links TRBV12-3 or TRBV12-4 with TRBJ1-2, with no clear D. This CDR3 region has 12 residues. The V gene lost 2 bases and the J gene lost 5 bases, with 6 bases spanning the gap. The CDR3 DNA is TGTGCCAGCAGTTTAACGGGGTATGGCTACACCTTC. Amino acids: CASSLTGYGYTF.

The chain carries TRBV15 and TRBJ2-3; D remains ambiguous. This CDR3 region has 14 residues. V gave up 2 bases and J gave up 0 bases, with 6 bases separating them. Germline V gene sequence: CDR1 LNHNV, CDR2 YYDKDF (reference sequence). The CDR3 DNA sequence: TGTGCCACCAGCAGATTCGGTAGCACAGATACGCAGTATTTT. The encoded protein is CATSRFGSTDTQYF.

This chain joins TRBV11-1 and TRBJ2-7; 11 bases fit TRBD2. The length of the CDR3 is 15 residues. V shed 6 bases and J 4 bases; nucleotides not matched to a gene: 8. Per germline, CDR1 SGHAT and CDR2 FQDESV (reference sequence). Written as DNA, the CDR3 is TGTGCCAGCAGAATAGCGGGAGGGCCGAATTACGAGCAGTACTTC. This encodes CASRIAGGPNYEQYF.

This chain connects TRBV10-3 to TRBJ2-5; TRBD2 agrees at 10 bases. This CDR3 is built from 15 residues. Trimming cost V 4 bases and J 5 bases; bases outside gene matches: 7. Germline CDR1 ENHRY, CDR2 SYGVKD. CDR3 residues: CAISGEASGSETQYF. CDR3 sequence (DNA): TGTGCCATCAGTGGAGAGGCTAGCGGGAGCGAGACCCAGTACTTC.

The chain links TRBV13 to TRBJ1-1; D is undetermined. Germline V lookup: CDR1 PRHDT, CDR2 FYEKMQ (reference sequence). The CDR3 loop spans 19 amino acids. V was pared by 1 base and J by 2 bases, with 23 bases between. CDR3 bases: TGTGCCAGCAGCTTAGATCTGGGAGGTTGGTCACAAGATAACACTGAAGCTTTCTTT. Residues: CASSLDLGGWSQDNTEAFF.

The chain carries TRBV7-2 and TRBJ2-5, with a weak D call TRBD1 (5 bases). Per germline, CDR1 SGHTA and CDR2 FQGNSA. The CDR3 is made up of 16 amino acids. V lost 2 bases to trimming and J lost 5 bases, with 18 bases between them. This CDR3 reads CASSLNLQGDGETQYF. The CDR3 bases are TGTGCCAGCAGCTTAAATCTTCAGGGTGATGGGGAGACCCAGTACTTC.

This clone was seen only once. The J gene is TRBJ1-1, the V gene TRBV19, with D possibly TRBD1 on 5 matching bases. Trimming removed 1 base at V and 5 bases at J, with 11 bases between. The CDR3 loop spans 14 amino acids. Per the germline V gene, CDR1 is LNHDA and CDR2 is SQIVND (reference sequence). The CDR3, as DNA: TGTGCCAGTAGTATAGCAGGGTCGAGAACTGAAGCTTTCTTT. Its translation: CASSIAGSRTEAFF.

The CDR3 nucleotides read TGTGCCAGCAGCCAATTCTTACAGGTCGGGGTGAACACCATATATTTT. This sequence encodes CASSQFLQVGVNTIYF. The V call is TRBV4-2, the J call TRBJ1-3, with a possible D match to TRBD1 (5 bases). From germline, CDR1 is LGHNA and CDR2 YNFKEQ. The germline V and J ends were trimmed by 2 bases and 7 bases, with 18 bases remaining between them. This CDR3 spans 16 amino acids.